One sample yielded the 6 T cell receptor beta chains listed below, sequenced in a study of blood T cell repertoires in COVID-19. TCRdb's table, derived via immunoSEQ multiplex PCR, lists solely in-frame clones and lacks some. The profile shows around 100,000 clones, roughly 89% of them singletons. The material sequenced was peripheral blood. Receptors were obtained from a human donor in a cohort sampled during active COVID-19.

The V gene is TRBV6-2 or TRBV6-3, the J gene TRBJ2-5; possible D gene TRBD2, 5 bases. Trimming pared 4 bases from V and 5 bases from J, leaving 11 bases between. The CDR3 runs 13 residues. Germline V lookup: CDR1 MNHEY, CDR2 SVGEGT. This chain's CDR3 is CASSWASWETQYF. The CDR3 DNA reads as TGTGCCAGCAGTTGGGCTAGCTGGGAGACCCAGTACTTC.

The chain is built from TRBV28 and TRBJ1-1; no firm D call. Trimming cost V 7 bases and J 11 bases, with 14 bases left between them. Germline V gene lookup returns CDR1 MDHEN and CDR2 SYDVKM. CDR3 size: 11 residues. As DNA, the CDR3 is TGTGCCAGCAAGGCGGAAGGGAGGGCTTTCTTT. Protein sequence: CASKAEGRAFF. The full variable domain, its missing parts supplied by reference TRBV28 and TRBJ1-1, is DVKVTQSSRYLVKRTGEKVFLECVQDMDHENMFWYRQDPGLGLRLIYFSYDVKMKEKGDIPEGYSVSREKKERFSLILESASTNQTSMYLCASKAEGRAFFGQGTRLTVV.

This chain links TRBV3-1 (or the pseudogene TRBV3-2) with TRBJ2-7, with 10 bases fitting TRBD1. Germline lookup yields CDR1 LGHDT and CDR2 YNNKEL (reference sequence). The V segment lost 6 bases and the J segment 2 bases; nucleotides outside the gene matches: 7. The CDR3 is 15 residues long. The DNA of the CDR3 is TGTGCCAGCAGGCTGGGACAGGGGATAGCCTACGAGCAGTACTTC. Protein: CASRLGQGIAYEQYF.

The chain has TRBV6-1 and TRBJ2-1; 8 bases fit TRBD2. The CDR3 covers 16 residues. Germline lookup yields CDR1 MNHNS and CDR2 SASEGT. J was trimmed by 1 base and V by 0 bases; bases with no gene match: 2. DNA of the CDR3: TGTGCCAGCAGTGAAGCCTTAGCGGGATCCTACAATGAGCAGTTCTTC. It yields the protein CASSEALAGSYNEQFF.

The chain combines TRBV18 with TRBJ1-4; D is uncertain. In germline, CDR1 is KGHSH, CDR2 LQKENI. The germline V and J ends were trimmed by 2 bases and 4 bases, with 8 bases remaining between them. The CDR3 is 14 amino acids. CDR3 nucleotide sequence: TGTGCCAGCTCACCAAGAGGGAGTAATGAAAAACTGTTTTTT. The encoded protein is CASSPRGSNEKLFF.

Note on this clone: At one of its ends the junction is not consistent with the germline gene, which may arise from a read error. The chain uses TRBV12-3 or TRBV12-4 and TRBJ2-1; D ambiguous. The CDR3 spans 12 residues. The CDR3 spells CASRLAVQEQFF. CDR3 nucleotides: TGTGCCAGCAGATTAGCAGTCCAGGAGCAGTTCTTC.